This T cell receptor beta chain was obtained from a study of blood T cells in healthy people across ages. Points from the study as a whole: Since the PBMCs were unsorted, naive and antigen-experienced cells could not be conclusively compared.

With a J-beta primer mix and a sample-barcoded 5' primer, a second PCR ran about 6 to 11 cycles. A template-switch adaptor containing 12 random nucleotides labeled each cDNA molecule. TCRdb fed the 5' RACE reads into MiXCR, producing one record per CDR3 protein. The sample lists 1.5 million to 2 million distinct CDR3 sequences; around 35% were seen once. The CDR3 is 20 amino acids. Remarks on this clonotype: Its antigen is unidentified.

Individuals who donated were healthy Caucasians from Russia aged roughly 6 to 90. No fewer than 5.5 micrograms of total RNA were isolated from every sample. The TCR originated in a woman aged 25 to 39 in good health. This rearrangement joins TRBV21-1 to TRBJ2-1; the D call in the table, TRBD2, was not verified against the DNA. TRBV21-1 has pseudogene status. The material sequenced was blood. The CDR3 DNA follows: TGTGCCAGCAGCACCAGACAGGGTACGGGTAGCGGGATTGTAGGCGATGAGCAGTTCTTC. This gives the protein CASSTRQGTGSGIVGDEQFF.